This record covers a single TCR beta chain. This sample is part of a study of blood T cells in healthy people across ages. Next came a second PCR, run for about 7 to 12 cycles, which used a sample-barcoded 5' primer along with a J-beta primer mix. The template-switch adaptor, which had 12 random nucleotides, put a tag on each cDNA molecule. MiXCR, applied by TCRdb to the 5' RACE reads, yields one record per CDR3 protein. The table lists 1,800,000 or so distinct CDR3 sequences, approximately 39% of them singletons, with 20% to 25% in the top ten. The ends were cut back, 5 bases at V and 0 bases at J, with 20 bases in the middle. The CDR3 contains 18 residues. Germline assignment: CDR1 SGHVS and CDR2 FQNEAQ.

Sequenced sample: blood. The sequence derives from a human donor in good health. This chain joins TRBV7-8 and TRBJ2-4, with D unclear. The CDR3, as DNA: TGTGCCAGCAGCCCGAAGCCGGCAGATTCTTTAGCCAAAAACATTCAGTACTTC. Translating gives CASSPKPADSLAKNIQYF.